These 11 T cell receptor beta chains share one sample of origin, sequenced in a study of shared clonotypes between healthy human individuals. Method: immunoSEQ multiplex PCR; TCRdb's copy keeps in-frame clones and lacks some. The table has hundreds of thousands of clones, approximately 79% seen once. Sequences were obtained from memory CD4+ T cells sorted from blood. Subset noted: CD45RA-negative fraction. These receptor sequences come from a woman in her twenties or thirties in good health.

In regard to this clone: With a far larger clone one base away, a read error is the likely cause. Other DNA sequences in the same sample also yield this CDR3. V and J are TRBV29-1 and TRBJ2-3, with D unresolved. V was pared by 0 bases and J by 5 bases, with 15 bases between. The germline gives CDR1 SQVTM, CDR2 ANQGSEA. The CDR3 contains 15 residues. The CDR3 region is CSVEDLGGKVDTQYF. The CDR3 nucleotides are TGCAGCGTTGAAGATCTTGGCGGAAAGGTAGATACGCAGTATTTT.

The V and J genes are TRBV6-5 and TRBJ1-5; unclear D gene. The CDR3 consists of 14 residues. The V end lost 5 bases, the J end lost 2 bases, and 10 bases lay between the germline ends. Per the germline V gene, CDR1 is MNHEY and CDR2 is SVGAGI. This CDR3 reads CASSRSSRNQPQHF. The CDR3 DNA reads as TGTGCCAGCAGTCGTTCCAGTCGCAATCAGCCCCAGCATTTT.

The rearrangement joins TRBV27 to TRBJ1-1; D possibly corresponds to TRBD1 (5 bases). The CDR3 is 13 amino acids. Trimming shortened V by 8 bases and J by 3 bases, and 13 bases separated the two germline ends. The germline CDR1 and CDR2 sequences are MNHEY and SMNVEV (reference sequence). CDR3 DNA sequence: TGTGCCAGCGGGTCGGGGCTGCACACTGAAGCTTTCTTT. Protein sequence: CASGSGLHTEAFF.

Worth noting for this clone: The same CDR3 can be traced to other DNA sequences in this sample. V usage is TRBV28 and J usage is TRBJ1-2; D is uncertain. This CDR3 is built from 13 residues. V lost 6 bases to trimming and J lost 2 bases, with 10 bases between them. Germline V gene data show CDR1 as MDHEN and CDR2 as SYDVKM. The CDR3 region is CASRQTANYGYTF. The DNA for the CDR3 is TGTGCCAGCAGACAAACGGCAAACTATGGCTACACCTTC.

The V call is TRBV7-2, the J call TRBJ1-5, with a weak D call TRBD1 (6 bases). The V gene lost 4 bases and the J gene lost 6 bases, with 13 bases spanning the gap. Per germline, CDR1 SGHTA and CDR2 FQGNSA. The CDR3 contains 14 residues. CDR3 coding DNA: TGTGCCAGCAGCTCCCCCGAAGGGGGTCAGCCCCAGCATTTT. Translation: CASSSPEGGQPQHF.

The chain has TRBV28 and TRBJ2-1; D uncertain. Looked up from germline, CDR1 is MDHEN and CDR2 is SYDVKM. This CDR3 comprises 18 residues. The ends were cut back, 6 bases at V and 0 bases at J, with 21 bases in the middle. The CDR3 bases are TGTGCCAGCAGCCCCGCCGGGCGACTTCCTATCTCCTACAATGAGCAGTTCTTC. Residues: CASSPAGRLPISYNEQFF.

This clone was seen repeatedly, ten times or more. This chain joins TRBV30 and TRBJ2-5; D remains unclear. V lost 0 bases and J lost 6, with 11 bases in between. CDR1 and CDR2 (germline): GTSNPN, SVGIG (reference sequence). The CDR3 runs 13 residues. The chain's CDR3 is CAWSVNLRKTQYF. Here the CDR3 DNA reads TGTGCCTGGAGTGTGAACTTGAGGAAGACCCAGTACTTC.

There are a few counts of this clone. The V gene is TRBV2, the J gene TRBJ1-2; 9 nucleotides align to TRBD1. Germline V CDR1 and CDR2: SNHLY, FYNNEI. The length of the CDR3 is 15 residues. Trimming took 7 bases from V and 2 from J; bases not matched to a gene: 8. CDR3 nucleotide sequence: TGTGCCAGCAAGGAGCGGGACAGGGACAACTATGGCTACACCTTC. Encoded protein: CASKERDRDNYGYTF.

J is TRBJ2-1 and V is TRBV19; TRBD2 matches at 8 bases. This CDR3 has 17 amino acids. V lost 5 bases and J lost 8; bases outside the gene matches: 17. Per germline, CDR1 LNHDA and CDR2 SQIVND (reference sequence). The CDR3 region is CASSPGLADRRSDEQFF. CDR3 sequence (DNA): TGTGCCAGTAGTCCCGGACTAGCAGATCGTCGGTCTGATGAGCAGTTCTTC.

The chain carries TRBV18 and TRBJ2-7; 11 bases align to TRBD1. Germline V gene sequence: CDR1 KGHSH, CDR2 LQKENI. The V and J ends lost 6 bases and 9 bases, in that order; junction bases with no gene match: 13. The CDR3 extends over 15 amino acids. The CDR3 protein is CASSHGDRGRGSQYF. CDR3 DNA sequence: TGTGCCAGCTCCCATGGGGACAGGGGGAGAGGATCGCAGTACTTC.

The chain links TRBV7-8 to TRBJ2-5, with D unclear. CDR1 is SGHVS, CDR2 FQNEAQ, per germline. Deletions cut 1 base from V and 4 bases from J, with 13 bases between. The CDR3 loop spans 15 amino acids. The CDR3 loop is CASSLGTAKGETQYF. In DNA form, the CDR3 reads TGTGCCAGCAGCTTAGGGACCGCGAAGGGAGAGACCCAGTACTTC.